Presented here are 21 T cell receptor beta chains from one specimen sequenced in a study of response to subunit inactivated influenza vaccine. One entry per CDR3 protein results from TCRdb running MiXCR on the RT-PCR reads. The repertoire consists of hundreds of thousands of distinct CDR3 sequences, with around 18% occurring once and the leading ten covering roughly 10%. Sequencing was performed on PBMCs from blood, taken 4 to 6 days after vaccination. The source of these receptors is a man aged 50-60 years who received an inactivated influenza vaccine.

This clonotype was recorded at least ten times. The chain combines TRBV27 with TRBJ2-7; TRBD1 is a possible D gene (5 bases). The CDR3 runs 13 residues. V lost 2 bases and J lost 3, with 8 bases in between. Germline CDR1 is MNHEY and CDR2 is SMNVEV (reference sequence). This CDR3 reads CASSLTGVYEQYF. CDR3 sequence (DNA): TGTGCCAGCAGTTTAACAGGAGTCTACGAGCAGTACTTC.

The V and J genes are TRBV5-1 and TRBJ2-2; tentative D call: TRBD1 (6 bases). This CDR3 is built from 14 residues. Germline V gene sequence: CDR1 SGHRS, CDR2 YFSETQ. Trimming left V 4 bases short and J 6 bases short, with 13 bases between. The CDR3 loop reads CASSTGWDAGELFF. CDR3 nucleotide sequence: TGCGCCAGCAGCACAGGGTGGGACGCCGGGGAGCTGTTTTTT.

This clonotype was seen only a few times. V and J are TRBV10-3 and TRBJ2-5; 7 positions match TRBD1. Germline CDR1 is ENHRY and CDR2 is SYGVKD. This CDR3 has 15 amino acids. Trimming removed 2 bases from V and 0 bases from J; junction bases left unmatched: 3. DNA for the CDR3: TGTGCCATCAGTGAGACGACAGGGTACCAAGAGACCCAGTACTTC. This sequence encodes CAISETTGYQETQYF.

The genes are TRBV7-2 and TRBJ2-3; D might be TRBD2 (7 bases). The CDR3 runs 17 residues. V gave up 0 bases and J gave up 1 base, with 14 bases separating them. Looked up from germline, CDR1 is SGHTA and CDR2 is FQGNSA. The CDR3 DNA reads TGTGCCAGCAGCTTAGCGTGGGGGGGGCTGGGCACAGATACGCAGTATTTT. Translation gives CASSLAWGGLGTDTQYF.

This clonotype was seen a handful of times. This sequence joins TRBV4-3 and TRBJ2-2; D uncertain. Between the trimmed V and J ends, which lost 4 bases and 0 bases, there was a span of 6 bases. Germline V gene sequence: CDR1 LGHNA, CDR2 YSLEER. This CDR3 spans 14 amino acids. The DNA of the CDR3 is TGCGCCAGCAGCCTTGATGCGAACACCGGGGAGCTGTTTTTT. Translation: CASSLDANTGELFF.

This clonotype has only a few counts. The rearrangement links TRBV9 to TRBJ2-1; D possibly corresponds to TRBD2 (5 bases). Germline V lookup: CDR1 SGDLS, CDR2 YYNGEE. CDR3 length: 16 residues. Trimming left V 0 bases short and J 7 bases short, with 17 bases between. This CDR3 is CASSVAPLSTRNEQFF. CDR3 coding DNA: TGTGCCAGCAGCGTAGCTCCCCTCTCAACTAGGAATGAGCAGTTCTTC.

This clonotype was found many times. This rearrangement joins TRBV10-3 to TRBJ2-3; D gene uncertain. Germline-derived CDR1 and CDR2 are ENHRY and SYGVKD. V lost 4 bases and J lost 4, with 6 bases in between. The CDR3 consists of 12 residues. The CDR3 sequence: CAISGSADTQYF. For the CDR3, the DNA is TGTGCCATCAGTGGCAGCGCAGATACGCAGTATTTT.

This chain uses TRBV10-3 with TRBJ1-6; D gene uncertain. Germline CDR1 is ENHRY and CDR2 is SYGVKD. This CDR3 comprises 14 residues. V lost 6 bases and J 7 bases, leaving 13 bases between the germline ends. CDR3 in amino acids: CAISKDGRNSPLHF. Written as DNA, the CDR3 is TGTGCCATCAGCAAAGACGGTCGGAATTCACCCCTCCACTTT.

J is TRBJ2-1 and V is TRBV5-1; 7 bases fit TRBD2. The CDR3 contains 18 residues. The V gene end was trimmed by 0 bases and the J gene end by 0 bases; junction bases not matched to a gene: 9. Germline lookup yields CDR1 SGHRS and CDR2 YFSETQ. In DNA form, the CDR3 reads TGCGCCAGCAGCTTGGTCGGCGGGAGCCGTAGCTCCTACAATGAGCAGTTCTTC. As protein: CASSLVGGSRSSYNEQFF.

The chain has TRBV5-1 and TRBJ2-5, with 8 bases aligning to TRBD2. Trimming took 7 bases from V and 5 from J; bases not matched to a gene: 7. Per the germline V gene, CDR1 is SGHRS and CDR2 is YFSETQ. CDR3 length equals 13 residues. The CDR3 region is CASGRGGSETQYF. CDR3 DNA sequence: TGCGCCAGCGGCCGGGGGGGGTCTGAGACCCAGTACTTC.

This sequence joins TRBV7-9 and TRBJ1-3, with TRBD1 identical over 9 bases. After removal of 3 bases from V and 5 bases from J, the junction contained 5 bases not matched to a gene. This CDR3 comprises 15 residues. The germline V gene has CDR1 SEHNR and CDR2 FQNEAQ (reference sequence). The CDR3 bases are TGTGCCAGCAGCTTCCCGACAGGGGGGAGAAACACCATATATTTT. As protein: CASSFPTGGRNTIYF.

This clonotype has more than one count but fewer than ten. The chain has TRBV10-3 and TRBJ2-7; 7 nucleotides line up with TRBD2. Per germline, CDR1 ENHRY and CDR2 SYGVKD. J gave up 2 bases and V 10 bases, and 8 bases lay outside the gene matches. The CDR3 runs to 13 residues. The CDR3 loop reads CATNRGETYEQYF. CDR3 nucleotides: TGTGCCACCAATCGGGGGGAGACCTACGAGCAGTACTTC.

This clonotype has at least ten counts. The junction departs from the called germline gene at one end, perhaps through a read error. The V call is TRBV5-1, the J call TRBJ1-1; D call uncertain. Germline V gene data show CDR1 as SGHRS and CDR2 as YFSETQ. The CDR3 consists of 11 residues. The CDR3 region has the DNA TGTGCCAGCAGCTTGAACACTGAAGCTTTCTTT. The encoded protein is CASSLNTEAFF.

DNA of the CDR3: TGTGCCAGCAGCTTAGGACAAGGGACTGGGTGGACTGAAGCTTTCTTT. Its protein product is CASSLGQGTGWTEAFF. The J gene is TRBJ1-1, the V gene TRBV7-8, with a tentative D call TRBD1 (5 bases). Germline CDR1 and CDR2: SGHVS and FQNEAQ. Trimming shortened V by 1 base and J by 5 bases, and 17 bases separated the two germline ends. CDR3 length equals 16 residues.

This clonotype was seen more than once but under ten times. This chain joins TRBV7-2 and TRBJ2-2; 8 nucleotides agree with TRBD2. Germline V gene lookup returns CDR1 SGHTA and CDR2 FQGNSA. V shed 5 bases, J shed 6 bases, and the junction held 8 bases outside the gene matches. The CDR3 extends over 15 amino acids. This CDR3 is CASSLPSGSAGELFF. The DNA for the CDR3 is TGTGCCAGCAGCCTCCCCAGCGGGAGTGCCGGGGAGCTGTTTTTT.

The chain has TRBV5-1 and TRBJ1-2; the D gene is possibly TRBD1 (5 bases). The CDR3 sequence is 15 residues long. V was trimmed by 0 bases and J by 13 bases, leaving 22 bases between them. Germline CDR1 and CDR2: SGHRS and YFSETQ. This chain's CDR3 is CASSLAGTDTPVGTF. The DNA of the CDR3 is TGCGCCAGCAGCTTGGCAGGGACCGATACTCCCGTGGGCACCTTC.

This chain connects TRBV6-5 to TRBJ2-3, with 14 bases matching TRBD2. The CDR3 sequence is 17 residues long. V lost 4 bases and J lost 5; bases outside the gene matches: 8. The germline V gene has CDR1 MNHEY and CDR2 SVGAGI. The CDR3 bases are TGTGCCAGCAGTTCCTTGACTAGCGGGAGGGCCATAGATACGCAGTATTTT. Translation gives CASSSLTSGRAIDTQYF.

In this sample, this clonotype turned up a few times. The genes are TRBV4-2 and TRBJ2-3; 7 positions agree with TRBD2. Per germline, CDR1 LGHNA and CDR2 YNFKEQ. V was clipped by 1 base and J by 4 bases; unmatched bases: 8. This CDR3 spans 16 amino acids. CDR3 coding DNA: TGTGCCAGCAGCCAAGGCGGAGCGGGAAACTCAGATACGCAGTATTTT. It encodes CASSQGGAGNSDTQYF.

In this sample, this clonotype turned up many times. This chain links TRBV29-1 with TRBJ2-2; TRBD1 matches at 9 bases. This CDR3 is 15 amino acids long. Trimming removed 7 bases from V and 4 bases from J; junction bases left unmatched: 10. The germline CDR1 and CDR2 sequences are SQVTM and ANQGSEA. CDR3 region: CSADSGTGSTGELFF. CDR3 nucleotide sequence: TGCAGCGCCGATTCCGGGACAGGGAGCACCGGGGAGCTGTTTTTT.

This chain links TRBV2 with TRBJ2-1; 7 positions match TRBD2. The CDR3 consists of 15 residues. Looked up from germline, CDR1 is SNHLY and CDR2 is FYNNEI. V gave up 5 bases and J gave up 7 bases; unmatched junction bases: 11. CDR3 nucleotide sequence: TGTGCCAGCAGTTCGTGGGCGGGGGATACAAATGAGCAGTTCTTC. This codes for CASSSWAGDTNEQFF.

The chain is built from TRBV10-3 and TRBJ2-1; 13 bases agree with TRBD2. CDR1 ENHRY and CDR2 SYGVKD come from the germline V gene. This CDR3 contains 15 residues. Trimming cost V 3 bases and J 7 bases; bases outside gene matches: 3. CDR3 in DNA: TGTGCCATCAGTGAACTAGCGGGGGGGCTTAATGAGCAGTTCTTC. This codes for CAISELAGGLNEQFF.